This T cell receptor (beta chain) emerged from a study of breast tumors, draining lymph nodes, adjacent tissues. TCRdb re-analysed the multiplex PCR reads in MiXCR, keeping a single row per CDR3 protein. The profile covers 150,000 to 200,000 distinct CDR3 sequences, with roughly a third appearing a single time and around 4% taken by the ten largest. Study-wide results and limits: Data fit most tumor T cells coming from lymph node, expanding in tumor. Tumor and nontumor repertoires were significantly more similar in luminal-like than in basal-like breast cancer. Tumors had less TCR diversity than lymph nodes, more than nontumor tissue. That most tumor T cells come from lymph nodes remained unproven.

The lymph nodes were axillary draining lymph nodes from breast cancer patients. The sample holds many counts of this clonotype. Its antigen is undetermined. The clonotype was recovered from a female donor with breast cancer. Some clones in this sample may be carry-over from other donors' samples. Sequenced: axillary lymph node tissue.

CDR3: CASDQGRSTEAFF. The DNA of the CDR3 is TGTGCCAGCGACCAAGGGAGAAGCACTGAAGCTTTCTTT. The chain uses TRBV7-2 and TRBJ1-1; D unclear. This CDR3 contains 13 residues. In germline, CDR1 is SGHTA, CDR2 FQGNSA. The ends were cut back, 8 bases at V and 4 bases at J, with 14 bases in the middle.